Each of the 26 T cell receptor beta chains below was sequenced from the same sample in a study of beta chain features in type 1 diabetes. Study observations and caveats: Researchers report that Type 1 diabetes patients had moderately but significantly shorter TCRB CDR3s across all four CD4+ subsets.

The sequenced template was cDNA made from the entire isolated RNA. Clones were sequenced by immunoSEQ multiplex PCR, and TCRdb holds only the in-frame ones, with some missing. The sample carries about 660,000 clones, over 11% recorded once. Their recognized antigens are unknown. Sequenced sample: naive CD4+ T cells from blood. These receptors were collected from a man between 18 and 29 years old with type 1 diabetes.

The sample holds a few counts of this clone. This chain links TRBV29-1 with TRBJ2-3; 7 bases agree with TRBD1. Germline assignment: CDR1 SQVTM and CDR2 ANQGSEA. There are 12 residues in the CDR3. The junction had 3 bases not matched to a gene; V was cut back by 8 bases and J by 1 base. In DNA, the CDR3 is TGCAGCCTACAGGGGCGCACAGATACGCAGTATTTT. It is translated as CSLQGRTDTQYF.

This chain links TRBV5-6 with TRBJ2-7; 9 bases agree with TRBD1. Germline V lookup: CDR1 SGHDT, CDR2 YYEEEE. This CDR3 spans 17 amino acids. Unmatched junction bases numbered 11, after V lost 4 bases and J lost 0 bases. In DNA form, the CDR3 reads TGTGCCAGCAGCGGATGGGCGGGACAGGGCTCCTCCTACGAGCAGTACTTC. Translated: CASSGWAGQGSSYEQYF.

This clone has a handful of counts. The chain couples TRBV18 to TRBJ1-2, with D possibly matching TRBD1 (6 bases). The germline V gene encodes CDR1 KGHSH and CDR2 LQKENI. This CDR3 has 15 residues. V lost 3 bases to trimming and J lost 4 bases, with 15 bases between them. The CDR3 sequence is CASSPGQSPLYGYTF. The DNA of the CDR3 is TGTGCCAGCTCACCTGGACAGAGCCCACTCTATGGCTACACCTTC.

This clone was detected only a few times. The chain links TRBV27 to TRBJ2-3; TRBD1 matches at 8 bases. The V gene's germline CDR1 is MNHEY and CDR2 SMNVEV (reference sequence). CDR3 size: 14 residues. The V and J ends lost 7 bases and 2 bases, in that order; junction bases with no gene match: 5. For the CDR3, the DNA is TGTGCCAGCACCGGGACAGGCGCCACAGATACGCAGTATTTT. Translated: CASTGTGATDTQYF.

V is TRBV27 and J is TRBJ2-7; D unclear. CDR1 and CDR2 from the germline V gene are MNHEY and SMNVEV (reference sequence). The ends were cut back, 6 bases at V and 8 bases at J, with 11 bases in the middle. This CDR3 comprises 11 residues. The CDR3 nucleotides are TGTGCCAGCAGCCTCGACGGCAAGCAGTACTTC. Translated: CASSLDGKQYF.

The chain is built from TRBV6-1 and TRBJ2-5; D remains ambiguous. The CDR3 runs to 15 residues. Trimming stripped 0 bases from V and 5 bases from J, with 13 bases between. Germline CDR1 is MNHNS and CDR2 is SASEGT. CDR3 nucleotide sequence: TGTGCCAGCAGTGAAGCGCTTCCGCTCGGGGAGACCCAGTACTTC. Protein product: CASSEALPLGETQYF.

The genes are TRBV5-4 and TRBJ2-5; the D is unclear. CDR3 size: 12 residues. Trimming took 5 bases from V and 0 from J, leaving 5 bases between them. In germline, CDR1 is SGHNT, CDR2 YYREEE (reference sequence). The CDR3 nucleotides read TGTGCCAGCAGACGGGACCAAGAGACCCAGTACTTC. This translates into CASRRDQETQYF.

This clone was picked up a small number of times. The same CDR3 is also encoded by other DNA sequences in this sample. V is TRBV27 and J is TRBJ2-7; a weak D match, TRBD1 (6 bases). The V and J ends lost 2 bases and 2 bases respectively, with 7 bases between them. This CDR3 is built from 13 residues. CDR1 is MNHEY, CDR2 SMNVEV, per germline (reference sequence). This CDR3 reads CASSLGGPYEQYF. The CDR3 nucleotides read TGTGCCAGCAGTTTAGGGGGCCCCTACGAGCAGTACTTC.

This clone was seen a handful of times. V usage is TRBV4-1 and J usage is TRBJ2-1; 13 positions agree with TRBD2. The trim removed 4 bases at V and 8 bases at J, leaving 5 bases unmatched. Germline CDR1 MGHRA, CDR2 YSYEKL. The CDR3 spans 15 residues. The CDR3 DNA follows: TGCGCCAGCAGCCCGGGACTAGCGGGAACCCATGAGCAGTTCTTC. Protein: CASSPGLAGTHEQFF.

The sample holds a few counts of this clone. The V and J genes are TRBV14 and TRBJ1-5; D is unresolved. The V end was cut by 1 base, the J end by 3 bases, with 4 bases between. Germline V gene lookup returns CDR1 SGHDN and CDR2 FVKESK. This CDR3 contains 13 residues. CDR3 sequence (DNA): TGTGCCAGCAGCCAAGGGCACAATCAGCCCCAGCATTTT. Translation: CASSQGHNQPQHF.

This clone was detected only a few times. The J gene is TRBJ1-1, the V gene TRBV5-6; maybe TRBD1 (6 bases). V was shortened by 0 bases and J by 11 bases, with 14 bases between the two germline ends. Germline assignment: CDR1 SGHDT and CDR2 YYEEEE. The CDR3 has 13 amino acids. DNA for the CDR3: TGTGCCAGCAGCTTGGGACTACCAGGGGACGCTTTCTTT. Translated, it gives CASSLGLPGDAFF.

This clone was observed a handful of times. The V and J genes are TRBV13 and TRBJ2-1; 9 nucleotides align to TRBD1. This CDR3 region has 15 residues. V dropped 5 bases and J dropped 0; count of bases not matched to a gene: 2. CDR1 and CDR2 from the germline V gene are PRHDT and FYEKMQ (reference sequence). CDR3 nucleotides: TGTGCCAGCAGCCGGGACAGGGCCTCCTACAATGAGCAGTTCTTC. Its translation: CASSRDRASYNEQFF.

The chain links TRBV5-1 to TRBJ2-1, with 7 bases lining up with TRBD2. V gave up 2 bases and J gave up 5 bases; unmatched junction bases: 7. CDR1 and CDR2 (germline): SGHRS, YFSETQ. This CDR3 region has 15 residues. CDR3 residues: CASSLGGTTDNEQFF. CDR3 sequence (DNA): TGCGCCAGCAGCTTAGGAGGGACTACCGACAATGAGCAGTTCTTC.

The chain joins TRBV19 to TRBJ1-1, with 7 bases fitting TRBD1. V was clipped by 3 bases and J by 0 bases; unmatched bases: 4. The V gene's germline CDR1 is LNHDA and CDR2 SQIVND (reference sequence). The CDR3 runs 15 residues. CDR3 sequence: CASSIHRGLNTEAFF. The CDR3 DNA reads TGTGCCAGTAGTATTCACAGGGGACTGAACACTGAAGCTTTCTTT.

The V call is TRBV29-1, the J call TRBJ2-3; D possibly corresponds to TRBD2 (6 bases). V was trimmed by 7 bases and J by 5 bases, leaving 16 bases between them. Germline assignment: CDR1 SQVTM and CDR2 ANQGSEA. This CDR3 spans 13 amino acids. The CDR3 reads CSARWGVGDTQYF. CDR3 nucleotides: TGCAGCGCTCGTTGGGGGGTGGGAGATACGCAGTATTTT.

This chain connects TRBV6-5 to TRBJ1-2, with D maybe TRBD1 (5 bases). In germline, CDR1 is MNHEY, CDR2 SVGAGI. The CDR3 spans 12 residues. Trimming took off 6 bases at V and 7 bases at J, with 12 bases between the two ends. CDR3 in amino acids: CASRPQGSGYTF. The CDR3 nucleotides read TGTGCCAGCAGACCCCAGGGCTCTGGCTACACCTTC.

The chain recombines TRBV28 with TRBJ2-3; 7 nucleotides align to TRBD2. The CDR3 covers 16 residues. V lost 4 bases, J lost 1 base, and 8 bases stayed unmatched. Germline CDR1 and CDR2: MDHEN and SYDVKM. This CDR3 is CASSSPTSRGTDTQYF. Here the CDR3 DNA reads TGTGCCAGCAGTTCCCCGACTAGCAGGGGCACAGATACGCAGTATTTT.

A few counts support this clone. CDR3 nucleotide sequence: TGTGCCAGCAGTGATTTTGGCAGGTTCTCCTACAATGAGCAGTTCTTC. It codes for CASSDFGRFSYNEQFF. The rearrangement links TRBV6-1 to TRBJ2-1; D unclear. The germline V gene has CDR1 MNHNS and CDR2 SASEGT. The CDR3 consists of 16 residues. Trimming removed 3 bases from V and 0 bases from J, with 12 bases in between.

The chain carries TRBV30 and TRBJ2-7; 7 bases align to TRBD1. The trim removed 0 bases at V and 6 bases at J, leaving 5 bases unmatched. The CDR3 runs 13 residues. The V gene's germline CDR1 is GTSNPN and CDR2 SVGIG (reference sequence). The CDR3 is CAWSVNRGPEQYF. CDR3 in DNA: TGTGCCTGGAGTGTAAATAGGGGGCCCGAGCAGTACTTC. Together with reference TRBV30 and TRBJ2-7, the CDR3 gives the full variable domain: SQTIHQWPATLVQPVGSPLSLECTVEGTSNPNLYWYRQAAGRGLQLLFYSVGIGQISSEVPQNLSASRPQDRQFILSSKKLLLSDSGFYLCAWSVNRGPEQYFGPGTRLTVT.

CDR3 DNA sequence: TGCGCCAGCAGCATCCGGGACAGTGGTTCACCCCTCCACTTT. Protein sequence: CASSIRDSGSPLHF. This chain uses TRBV4-3 with TRBJ1-6; 7 bases are shared with TRBD1. The CDR3 has 14 amino acids. V trimming: 5 bases; J trimming: 9 bases; junction bases outside the gene matches: 7. In germline, CDR1 is LGHNA, CDR2 YSLEER.

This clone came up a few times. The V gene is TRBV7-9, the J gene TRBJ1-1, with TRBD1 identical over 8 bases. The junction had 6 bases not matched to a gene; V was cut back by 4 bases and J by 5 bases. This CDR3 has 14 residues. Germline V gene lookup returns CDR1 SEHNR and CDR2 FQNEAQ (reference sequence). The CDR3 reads CASSSRTGLTEAFF. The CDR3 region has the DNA TGTGCCAGCAGCTCACGGACAGGGCTAACTGAAGCTTTCTTT. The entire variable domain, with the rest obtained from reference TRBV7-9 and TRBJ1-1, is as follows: DTGVSQNPRHKITKRGQNVTFRCDPISEHNRLYWYRQTLGQGPEFLTYFQNEAQLEKSRLLSDRFSAERPKGSFSTLEIQRTEQGDSAMYLCASSSRTGLTEAFFGQGTRLTVV.

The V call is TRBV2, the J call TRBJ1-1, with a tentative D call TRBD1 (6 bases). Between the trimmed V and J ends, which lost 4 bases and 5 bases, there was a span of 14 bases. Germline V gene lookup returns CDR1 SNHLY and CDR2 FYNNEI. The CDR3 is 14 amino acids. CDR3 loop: CASSGRGEWTEAFF. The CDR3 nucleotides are TGTGCCAGCAGTGGTAGGGGGGAGTGGACTGAAGCTTTCTTT.

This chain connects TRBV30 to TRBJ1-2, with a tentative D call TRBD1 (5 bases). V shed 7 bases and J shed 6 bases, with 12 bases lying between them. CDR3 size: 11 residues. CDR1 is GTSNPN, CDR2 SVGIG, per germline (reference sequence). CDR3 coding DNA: TGTGCCTCGCGGGCAGGGAATGGCTACACCTTC. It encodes CASRAGNGYTF.

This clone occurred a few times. The CDR3 region is CASLSQRGNTEAFF. CDR3 coding DNA: TGTGCCAGCCTTTCCCAACGGGGTAACACTGAAGCTTTCTTT. V is TRBV2 and J is TRBJ1-1; the D is unclear. Germline CDR1 and CDR2: SNHLY and FYNNEI. This CDR3 region has 14 residues. Trimming removed 8 bases from V and 2 bases from J, with 15 bases in between.

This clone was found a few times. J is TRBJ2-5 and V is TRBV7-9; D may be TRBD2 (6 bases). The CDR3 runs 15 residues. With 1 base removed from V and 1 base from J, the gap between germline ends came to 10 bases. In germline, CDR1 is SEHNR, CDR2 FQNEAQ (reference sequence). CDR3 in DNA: TGTGCCAGCAGCTTAGAGGCGGGGTTCCAAGAGACCCAGTACTTC. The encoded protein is CASSLEAGFQETQYF.

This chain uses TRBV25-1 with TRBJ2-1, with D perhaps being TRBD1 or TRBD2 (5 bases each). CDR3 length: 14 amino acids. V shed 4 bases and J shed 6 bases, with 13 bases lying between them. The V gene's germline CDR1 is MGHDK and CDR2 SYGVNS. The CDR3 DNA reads TGTGCCAGCAGTGTCCTGGGGACCGGCAATGAGCAGTTCTTC. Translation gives CASSVLGTGNEQFF.